This T cell receptor beta chain was recorded in a study of spatial heterogeneity in lung cancer (dated by TCRdb to between 2018 and 2020). In the study overall: More beta-chain than alpha-chain transcripts were consistently detected, likely reflecting higher beta-chain transcript abundance. In the raw uncorrected reads, each unique combination of TCR and UMI appeared more than ten times on average. At surgery, 220 tumor regions, roughly 62 matched nontumor lung samples and about 56 PBMC samples were TCR-sequenced for both alpha and beta chains. Nonsynonymous mutation counts, determined by whole-exome sequencing of tumor tissue, were related to features of the TCR repertoire. The study quantitatively compared TCR alpha and beta repertoires across multiple tumor regions, matched nontumor lung and blood in non-small cell lung cancer.

Overall results and qualifications from the work: Confirming at a functional level the hypothesis that regional TCRs recognize regional mutations was considered to require additional single-cell paired TCR alpha and beta sequencing.

The library relied on 5' RACE. The sequencing machine was a NextSeq 500. To allow correction of PCR and sequencing errors, the TCR library protocol tagged every TCR cDNA molecule with a unique molecular identifier. In the source study's methods: Decombinator tools were used for TCR identification, UMI-based error correction and CDR3 extraction. Expanded TCRs were defined as those above a frequency of 2 per 1,000, corresponding to the top 1% of the tumor frequency distribution. Each repertoire was subsampled 100 times to 5,000 TCRs, after which Renyi diversity was computed with the R vegan package. To build CDR3 similarity networks, amino acid triplet string-kernel similarity was used, and CDR3s were connected when their pairwise similarity was above 0.82. TCRdb's own reprocessing of the public reads used fastp at Q25 and MiXCR and kept productive beta chains. Each record represents a unique CDR3 protein, reported with the most common genes and DNA among its rows. The V and J calls shown here were made by TCRdb, not taken from the authors' results. This sample holds about 39,000 distinct CDR3 sequences; 3% to 3.5% were observed only once. The ten largest clones capture about 36% of the sample.

The meaning of the sample's time point label: sample taken at primary tumor resection. Donors were 72 patients with early-stage, untreated non-small cell lung cancer from the lung TRACERx cohort. Whole RNA extracted from tumor and nontumor lung tissue, or from cryopreserved PBMC samples, was used for TCR sequencing without cell sorting. Only patients for whom sufficient RNA was available from at least two tumor regions were selected for TCR sequencing. Tumor and adjacent nontumor lung specimens were reviewed by a lung pathologist before selection. Details on this clonotype: Its cognate antigen has yet to be identified. Given a much more abundant clone one base away, this may be a read error.

Here the sequenced sample was normal lung tissue next to the tumor, taken at surgery. This receptor was obtained from a male donor with early-stage non-small cell lung cancer.

The nucleotide sequence is given as TGTGTCGGGGCCCGGGGACAGACAGATACGCAGTATTTT. Protein translation: CVGARGQTDTQYF. Recombination connected TRBV28 to TRBJ2-3; 7 central bases correspond to TRBD1. The CDR3 sequence holds 13 residues, the cysteine and phenylalanine included. The read is trimmed to its CDR3 DNA, 39 bases read in frame from base 1. In the germline V gene, CDR1 corresponds to MDHEN and CDR2 to SYDVKM.